This entry is about one TCR beta chain. This clone was observed a handful of times. There is no known antigen for this receptor. Base quality data are lacking; no much larger clone is found one base away. In total, fewer than 750 healthy bone marrow donors made up the cohort. All cohort members were sampled while nominally healthy, although unrecorded immune exposures were likely present. The donor tested CMV seronegative, placing the donor among the roughly 340 seronegative members of the cohort. A peripheral blood sample was collected from each donor, and TCR beta sequencing was performed on peripheral blood mononuclear cells. The Qiagen DNeasy Blood Extraction Kit was used to extract genomic DNA from the blood cell samples. This entry belongs to a study of cytomegalovirus exposure and HLA in healthy donors (dated by TCRdb to the late 2010s). With respect to the entire study: According to an earlier analysis of 450 to 650 of the donors, 150 million to 200 million T cells yielded 117 million unique TCR beta sequences and around 300 Gb of sequence data. An early release that covered some 640 HLA-typed donors contained approximately 320 gigabases of sequencing data and tens of millions of unique TCR sequences. The T cell repertoires of roughly 660 subjects were profiled by immunosequencing and related to cytomegalovirus serostatus. Of the roughly 400 genotyped donors, 81% were placed in the genetic ancestry cluster associated with self-reported Caucasian donors. In the later analysis, no new phenotypic data were used to find candidate immune exposures; instead, reliance was placed on TCR beta sequences and their occurrence across donors. Every repertoire in the discovery cohort had been generated on one and the same sequencing platform. The aim of the study was to test whether cataloging public T cell receptors could identify signatures of past pathogen exposure. Along with the roughly 700-subject first cohort, a separate validation cohort of over a hundred different subjects was used. An earlier analysis of several hundred of the donors used high-throughput TCR beta sequencing to judge whether each TCR beta V gene segment behaved as functional or pseudogenic. A later genetic analysis took genome-wide SNP genotypes for about 55% of the roughly 670 donors and used that subset as a discovery cohort. HLA typing included class I and class II loci at four-digit resolution. Several DR-DQ haplotypes were handled as single units for association and clustering, since linkage in the cohort was strong. Donor age, sex, ethnicity and CMV serostatus were collected together with the repertoire data. On average, around 230,000 unique TCR beta nucleotide sequences were sequenced per donor among 398 genotyped donors of the cohort, with around 19% of those sequences being non-productive. A later analysis re-examined previously published TCR beta repertoires from over 500 donors and added high-resolution HLA genotyping to investigate patterns of TCR occurrence. The number of donors typed differed by locus, with about 620-630 for A, B, C, DRB1 and DQB1, around 520 for DQA1, 600 to 610 for DPA1, and some 470 for DPB1. The study combined high-throughput TCR immunosequencing, statistical association of individual TCRs with disease status, and machine learning to predict cytomegalovirus infection status. Broader findings and caveats from the paper: Linkage disequilibrium might explain the correlated functional status among segregating V segments, but an unknown experimental factor could not be excluded. A further reported finding was that TCR beta sequences accurately predicted the HLA-A and HLA-B alleles for most subjects in the first cohort. Only TCR beta chains were sequenced in this cohort, and the absence of alpha or paired-chain data limited detectable features. The classifier was reported to diagnose cytomegalovirus status with high specificity and sensitivity in both the original cohort and the validation cohort. Strong co-occurrence of HLA alleles, especially DR and DQ, made assigning TCR associations to individual alleles difficult. In a later analysis, HLA-associated TCR beta chains were found to be more clonally expanded and to have lower generation probabilities than equally common non-associated chains. An earlier analysis of several hundred of the donors showed that most TCR beta V segments appeared in productive rearrangements either about 90% or about 30% of the time, which broadly matched IMGT annotations. In a later analysis, several top co-occurrence clusters were reported to appear linked to parvovirus B19, influenza, CMV and Epstein-Barr virus. A group of highly shared sequence variants was considered likely to be a technical artifact of the sequencing pipeline. Immune exposure information for the cohort was limited to CMV serostatus. A later analysis found that most CMV-associated TCR beta chains appeared HLA-restricted, with HLA associations seemingly driven largely by CMV exposure. Compared with the approximately 700-donor mean, donors in an Asian-associated ancestry cluster had fewer N-insertions in productive TCRs, according to a later genetic analysis. Some IMGT-functional V segments, including TRBV6-2 and TRBV6-3, could not be told apart with the 87-base-pair reads, so those segments were excluded. Specific HLA alleles were associated with 15,000 to 20,000 TCR beta sequences at a false discovery rate of 0.05 in a later analysis. In a later analysis, TCR association rates were found to vary across HLA loci, with the most associated TCRs seen for DRB1 alleles and the fewest for HLA-C alleles. The presence/absence analyses assumed that sequencing depth was roughly uniform across donors, and that assumption may not be true. Because some donors lacked HLA typing at each locus, the association tests relied only on the typed subset. V-gene and J-gene trimming of TCR beta chains was associated with a missense DCLRE1C variant in a later genetic analysis, and the association was replicated in an independent cohort. Across donors, most TCR sequences were observed very rarely, whereas some public TCRs were present in many individuals. The authors suggested that the approach could potentially be extended to other disease states and immunological phenotypes. A total of roughly 160 TCR beta chains were listed by the study as associated with cytomegalovirus. A few of the identified cytomegalovirus-associated TCR beta chains were confirmed in vitro to be specific for cytomegalovirus antigens. The earlier analysis of around 600 of the donors excluded some 15 rarely observed V segments, including chromosome 9 orphons, because counts were too low.

At the junction V is shortened by 5 bases and J by 7 bases; bases outside the gene matches: 12. CDR1 is given as SGHNT and CDR2 as YYREEE, both from the germline V gene (reference sequence). Including cysteine and phenylalanine, the CDR3 has 14 amino acids. The entry retains the CDR3 DNA only, 42 bases that are in frame from base 1. Receptor amplification or capture employed the immunoSEQ multiplex PCR assay. A mixture of 60 forward primers for TCR Vbeta segments and 13 reverse primers for TCR Jbeta segments was used in the multiplex PCR. A multiplex PCR assay on genomic DNA amplified the CDR3 region of rearranged TCR beta genes. Amplified TCR beta libraries were sequenced as 87-base-pair reads on the Illumina HiSeq System. Per the source publication's procedure: In a later analysis, about 80 million unique TCR beta chains were counted across the approximately 640 repertoires, and about 10 million of these chains were shared by at least two donors. A nearest-neighbor algorithm error-corrected the raw reads and collapsed the reads into unique sequences, merging closely related sequences to remove PCR and sequencing errors. Alignment of CDR3 sequences to IMGT reference sequences was used to assign V, D and J gene segments. Each retained sequence needed at least a six-nucleotide match to both a V gene segment and a J gene segment. Rearrangements were classified as productive when the CDR3 lacked stop codons and remained in frame with V and J, and all other rearrangements were classified as non-productive. CDR3 was defined according to IMGT convention as the region running from the second conserved V-encoded cysteine to the conserved J-encoded phenylalanine. Sequences without an unambiguous match to a single V gene segment were excluded from the earlier analysis of several hundred of the donors. In an earlier analysis of approximately 590 of the donors, a V segment was called functional when productive rearrangements were above 56.7%, and segregating when the standard deviation between donors exceeded 5%. A statistical classification framework was developed to diagnose cytomegalovirus status using the catalog of TCR beta chain sequences. In a later analysis, TCR nucleotide sequences were compared against IMGT/GENE-DB human TR gene sequences so that V and J genes could be assigned. The TCRdist pipeline was used in a later analysis to assign CDR3 sequences and most-parsimonious VDJ recombination scenarios. A later analysis defined each TCR beta chain by its CDR3 amino acid sequence plus V-gene family, and excluded reads lacking a unique V-gene family. To address suspected cross-contamination and a sequencing artifact, a later analysis removed 592 highly shared, low-generation-probability nucleotide sequences. A later analysis calculated a clonal expansion index for each public chain from normalized within-repertoire ranks of inferred template counts. In a later analysis, generation probabilities were computed using a VDJ recombination model fitted to out-of-frame rearrangements, and the results were checked against IGoR. Hypergeometric tests were used in a later analysis to score TCR-TCR, TCR-HLA and TCR-CMV co-occurrence, with a repertoire-size bias correction applied to the TCR pairs. False discovery rates were estimated in a later analysis by permuting HLA or CMV assignments 20 times. In a later analysis, co-occurring TCRs were grouped with DBSCAN, and TCRdist sequence similarity was added when clustering was performed within HLA-allele-positive subsets. For co-occurrence clustering, repertoires with fewer than 30,000 or more than 120,000 public chains were excluded, along with four or five repertoires with anomalous nucleotide sharing. Held by TCRdb, this immuneACCESS table contains in-frame sequences only and omits some clones. Under half of the omission traces to an unresolved V gene where checked; the cause of the rest is unknown. V, J and clone size reflect that table, while D and trimming were determined from the DNA. The sample data list 140,000 to 150,000 clones, and around four fifths of these were observed just once. The ten largest clones take up roughly 3.4% of the sample.

Sequenced input: PBMCs. The sequence was collected from a male donor in good health and CMV-seronegative. The rearrangement combines TRBV5-4 with TRBJ2-7, with 7 central nucleotides matching TRBD2. The DNA sequence reads TGTGCCAGCAGGAGCGGGACGGAAGCCTTGGAGCAGTACTTC. Translation gives CASRSGTEALEQYF.